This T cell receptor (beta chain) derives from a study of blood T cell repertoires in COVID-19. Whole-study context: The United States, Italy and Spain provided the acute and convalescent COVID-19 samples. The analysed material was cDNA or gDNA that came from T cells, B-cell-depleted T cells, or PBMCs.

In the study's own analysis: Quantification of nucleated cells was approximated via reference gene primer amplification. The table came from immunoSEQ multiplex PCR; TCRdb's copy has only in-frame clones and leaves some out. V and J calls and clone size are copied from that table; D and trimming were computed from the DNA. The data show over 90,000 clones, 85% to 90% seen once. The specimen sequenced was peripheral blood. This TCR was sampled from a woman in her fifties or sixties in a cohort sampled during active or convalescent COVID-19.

The CDR3 sequence: CATRAGKSLGYTF. The CDR3 DNA sequence: TGTGCCACCAGAGCAGGGAAATCTCTTGGCTACACCTTC. The chain is built from TRBV24-1 and TRBJ1-2; TRBD1 is a possible D gene (5 bases). The CDR3 is 13 amino acids. CDR1 is KGHDR, CDR2 SFDVKD, per germline. Between the trimmed V and J ends, which lost 7 bases and 7 bases, there was a span of 15 bases.